The text below deals with one T cell receptor (beta chain). What it binds is unknown. This entry belongs to a study of T-cell memory formation after mild COVID-19. Looking at the study overall: Clusters of TCRs were largely donor specific. Points from the study as a whole: CD4+ bias marked clones expanding day 15 to 37, unlike balanced contracting clones. Clonal second-wave expansions that peaked on day 37 had unconfirmed SARS-CoV-2 specificity.

The CDR3 is 14 amino acids. From germline, CDR1 is GTSNPN and CDR2 SVGIG (reference sequence). The V end was cut by 0 bases, the J end by 0 bases, with 7 bases between. 5'RACE primed from the constant segment yielded TCR alpha and TCR beta cDNA libraries bearing sample barcodes and UMIs. TCRdb ran MiXCR on the 5' RACE reads and lists one entry per CDR3 protein. The data show some 150,000 distinct CDR3 sequences, 6% to 6.5% seen once. The chain links TRBV30 to TRBJ2-3, with D unresolved. The TCR comes from an adult woman who had mild COVID-19 (a few samples of this study predate the infection). Cell type and time point are not known. Sequenced material: PBMCs or a T cell subset sorted from them (not recorded which). In nucleotides, the CDR3 is TGTGCCTGGAGTGTAATGTTGAGCACAGATACGCAGTATTTT. Protein: CAWSVMLSTDTQYF.